A single sample is the source of the 14 T cell receptor beta chains below, sequenced in a study of cytomegalovirus exposure and HLA in healthy donors. With 60 Vbeta and 13 Jbeta primers, the PCR was carried out. Data came from immunoSEQ multiplex PCR; TCRdb stores just in-frame clones and leaves some out. The sample lists approximately 160,000 clones; roughly 84% were seen once. The specimen sequenced was PBMCs. The origin of the receptors is a male donor in good health and CMV-seronegative.

In this sample, this clone turned up a few times. V and J are TRBV7-9 and TRBJ1-3, with D perhaps TRBD1 (6 bases). Trimming left V 6 bases short and J 3 bases short, with 12 bases between. Germline CDR1 SEHNR, CDR2 FQNEAQ (reference sequence). The CDR3 runs 14 residues. This CDR3 reads CASSSQGNGNTIYF. CDR3 sequence (DNA): TGTGCCAGCAGTTCCCAGGGGAATGGAAACACCATATATTTT.

The chain couples TRBV10-3 to TRBJ1-2, with TRBD1 as a possible D gene (6 bases). The V gene's germline CDR1 is ENHRY and CDR2 SYGVKD. Deletions cut 10 bases from V and 2 bases from J, with 11 bases between. The CDR3 runs 12 residues. CDR3: CATTQGNYGYTF. For the CDR3, the DNA is TGTGCCACGACACAGGGAAACTATGGCTACACCTTC.

The chain is built from TRBV5-4 and TRBJ1-6; tentatively, D is TRBD1 (6 bases). The CDR3 spans 14 residues. Germline-derived CDR1 and CDR2 are SGHNT and YYREEE (reference sequence). Trimming removed 0 bases from V and 8 bases from J, with 9 bases in between. The CDR3 sequence is CASSLVDSYSPLHF. The CDR3 DNA sequence: TGTGCCAGCAGCTTGGTGGACAGTTATTCACCCCTCCACTTT.

The J gene is TRBJ2-1, the V gene TRBV9, with a tentative D call TRBD1 (6 bases). The V gene lost 0 bases and the J gene lost 5 bases, with 12 bases spanning the gap. CDR1 and CDR2 (germline): SGDLS, YYNGEE. The CDR3 totals 15 residues. CDR3 DNA: TGTGCCAGCAGCGTAGATATCAGGGGTGACAATGAGCAGTTCTTC. It translates to CASSVDIRGDNEQFF.

The V and J genes are TRBV12-5 and TRBJ1-2; 8 nucleotides agree with TRBD1. This CDR3 is 18 amino acids long. The V and J ends lost 3 bases and 1 base, in that order; junction bases with no gene match: 13. Germline V CDR1 and CDR2: LGHNT, FRNRAP. CDR3 amino acids: CASGFPTSRGLVNYGYTF. CDR3 nucleotides: TGTGCTAGTGGTTTCCCGACCTCCAGGGGGCTGGTTAACTATGGCTACACCTTC. The variable domain in full, completed from reference TRBV12-5 and TRBJ1-2, reads DARVTQTPRHKVTEMGQEVTMRCQPILGHNTVFWYRQTMMQGLELLAYFRNRAPLDDSGMPKDRFSAEMPDATLATLKIQPSEPRDSAVYFCASGFPTSRGLVNYGYTFGSGTRLTVV.

The chain carries TRBV6-1 and TRBJ2-7, with 11 bases matching TRBD1. The junction had 18 bases not matched to a gene; V was cut back by 0 bases and J by 2 bases. From germline, CDR1 is MNHNS and CDR2 SASEGT. This CDR3 region has 21 residues. CDR3: CASSEAALGTGGGFSAYEQYF. CDR3 DNA: TGTGCCAGCAGTGAAGCGGCTCTTGGGACAGGGGGTGGGTTCAGCGCCTACGAGCAGTACTTC.

This sequence joins TRBV7-3 and TRBJ2-1; tentative D call: TRBD2 (7 bases). The germline V gene has CDR1 SGHTA and CDR2 FQGTGA. This CDR3 is built from 16 residues. V lost 5 bases, J lost 8 bases, and 22 bases lay in between. The CDR3 is CASSPKGGLASDEQFF. CDR3 nucleotide sequence: TGTGCCAGCAGCCCGAAGGGGGGGCTAGCCTCGGATGAGCAGTTCTTC.

This sequence joins TRBV7-2 and TRBJ2-1; a weak D match, TRBD2 (6 bases). The ends were cut back, 5 bases at V and 1 base at J, with 15 bases in the middle. CDR3 length: 16 residues. Germline V gene sequence: CDR1 SGHTA, CDR2 FQGNSA. CDR3 sequence: CASSQLAAPSYNEQFF. CDR3 in DNA: TGTGCCAGCAGCCAATTAGCGGCCCCGTCCTACAATGAGCAGTTCTTC.

The chain joins TRBV5-6 to TRBJ1-2; 8 bases are shared with TRBD1. The CDR3 length is 13 residues. Germline assignment: CDR1 SGHDT and CDR2 YYEEEE. V shed 1 base, J shed 8 bases, and the junction held 4 bases outside the gene matches. The DNA for the CDR3 is TGTGCCAGCAGCTTGTCGACAGGGGACGGCTACACCTTC. Translated: CASSLSTGDGYTF.

The chain has TRBV9 and TRBJ2-7; maybe TRBD2 (6 bases). The V gene's germline CDR1 is SGDLS and CDR2 YYNGEE. Trimming shortened V by 2 bases and J by 3 bases, and 15 bases separated the two germline ends. CDR3 size: 15 residues. CDR3 sequence (DNA): TGTGCCAGCAGCGTCGGGGAAACTAGCTACTACGAGCAGTACTTC. It yields the protein CASSVGETSYYEQYF.

The rearrangement joins TRBV19 to TRBJ2-1; 13 positions match TRBD2. V was clipped by 6 bases and J by 9 bases; unmatched bases: 2. Germline assignment: CDR1 LNHDA and CDR2 SQIVND (reference sequence). The CDR3 loop spans 13 amino acids. The CDR3 spells CASRLAGGVEQFF. The DNA of the CDR3 is TGTGCCAGTAGACTAGCGGGGGGGGTTGAGCAGTTCTTC.

This clone was seen a few times. CDR3 residues: CASSERNPTNEKLFF. CDR3 DNA sequence: TGTGCCAGCAGTGAGCGAAATCCAACTAATGAAAAACTGTTTTTT. The rearrangement links TRBV6-1 to TRBJ1-4, with D unresolved. Between the trimmed V and J ends, which lost 3 bases and 0 bases, there was a span of 8 bases. This CDR3 contains 15 residues. Germline V CDR1 and CDR2: MNHNS, SASEGT.

The CDR3 reads CASSHIFVAGANTGELFF. CDR3 nucleotide sequence: TGTGCCAGCAGTCATATTTTCGTAGCGGGCGCGAACACCGGGGAGCTGTTTTTT. The chain employs TRBV5-4 and TRBJ2-2; 7 nucleotides agree with TRBD2. CDR1 is SGHNT and CDR2 is YYREEE in the germline V gene (reference sequence). The length of the CDR3 is 18 residues. J gave up 0 bases and V 5 bases, and 13 bases lay outside the gene matches.

The CDR3 region is CASSSGRGSYNEQFF. CDR3 DNA: TGTGCCAGCAGCTCAGGCAGGGGGTCCTACAATGAGCAGTTCTTC. The chain employs TRBV7-8 and TRBJ2-1; the match to TRBD1 covers 7 bases. CDR1 and CDR2 (germline): SGHVS, FQNEAQ. The CDR3 is made up of 15 amino acids. After removal of 4 bases from V and 1 base from J, the junction contained 4 bases not matched to a gene.